The table lists the clone carrying this TCR beta chain with a few counts. The ends lost 6 bases at V and 5 bases at J; junction bases unmatched: 11. The length of the CDR3 is 15 residues. Germline assignment: CDR1 MNHEY and CDR2 SVGAGI. These data belong to a study of blood T cell repertoires in COVID-19. As for the study in general: Italy, Spain and the United States were the sources of the convalescent and acute COVID-19 samples. Sources were T cells, B-cell-depleted T cells, or PBMCs; the material itself was cDNA or gDNA.

Original analysis: How many nucleated cells were present was estimated from reference gene primer amplification. Some clones are missing from TCRdb's copy, which holds only in-frame ones; the method was immunoSEQ multiplex PCR. V, J and clone size derive from that table, while D and trimming were established from the DNA sequence. Counted here are more than 100,000 clones, 84% occurring once; the ten biggest clones make up approximately 12%. This sequence was found in a woman between 25 and 40 years old who had recovered from COVID-19. Sequencing was carried out using peripheral blood. The chain is built from TRBV6-5 and TRBJ2-7; 9 bases align to TRBD1. CDR3 protein: CASRETGTGRNEQYF. CDR3 nucleotide sequence: TGTGCCAGCAGGGAGACCGGGACAGGGAGGAACGAGCAGTACTTC.